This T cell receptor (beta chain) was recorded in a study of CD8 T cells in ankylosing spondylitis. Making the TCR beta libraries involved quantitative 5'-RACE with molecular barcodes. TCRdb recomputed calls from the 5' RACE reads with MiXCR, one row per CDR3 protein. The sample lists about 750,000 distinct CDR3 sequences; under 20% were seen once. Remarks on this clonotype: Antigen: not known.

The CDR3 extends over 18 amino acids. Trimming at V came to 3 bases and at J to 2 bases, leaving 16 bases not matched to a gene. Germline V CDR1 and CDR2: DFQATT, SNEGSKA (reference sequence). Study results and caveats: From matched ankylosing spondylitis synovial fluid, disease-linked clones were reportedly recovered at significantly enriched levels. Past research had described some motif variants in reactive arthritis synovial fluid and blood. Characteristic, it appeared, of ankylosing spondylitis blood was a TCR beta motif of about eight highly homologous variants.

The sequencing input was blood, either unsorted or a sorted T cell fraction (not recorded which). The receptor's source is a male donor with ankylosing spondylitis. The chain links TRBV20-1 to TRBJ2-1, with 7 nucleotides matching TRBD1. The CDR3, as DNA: TGCAGTGCTAGCTTTTCCGCCTTGACAGGGAAAGCCTACAATGAGCAGTTCTTC. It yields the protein CSASFSALTGKAYNEQFF.